These 25 T cell receptor beta chains came from one sample sequenced in a study of blood T cells in healthy people across ages (dated by TCRdb to between 2014 and 2016). Library creation used 5' RACE. TCRdb lists the instrument as Illumina HiSeq 2500. A second 7 to 11 cycle PCR used a sample-barcoded 5' primer and a J-beta primer mix. TCRdb took the public reads, trimmed them with fastp at Q25, ran MiXCR for clone calling and kept in-frame beta chains. Under each unique CDR3 protein, matching rows form one entry showing the most common genes and DNA. The sample data list 1,500,000 or so distinct CDR3 sequences, and 59% of these were observed just once. The ten largest clones capture over 5.5% of the sample. The sample was blood. The receptors originated from a man between 18 and 35 years old in good health.

The chain recombines TRBV27 with TRBJ1-2; D might be TRBD1 (5 bases). CDR1 MNHEY and CDR2 SMNVEV come from the germline V gene (reference sequence). Trimming pared 5 bases from V and 6 bases from J, leaving 16 bases between. The CDR3 covers 14 residues. The CDR3 spells CASSLVRGGDGYTF. CDR3 bases: TGTGCCAGCAGTCTCGTTAGGGGTGGGGATGGCTACACCTTC.

This chain links TRBV7-6 with TRBJ1-4; D is unresolved. V shed 5 bases and J shed 7 bases, with 23 bases lying between them. The length of the CDR3 is 17 residues. Germline loops: CDR1 SGHVS, CDR2 FNYEAQ. This CDR3 reads CASSRGPNLPRGEKLFF. The CDR3 coding sequence is TGTGCCAGCAGCCGAGGGCCCAATCTCCCTCGGGGTGAAAAACTGTTTTTT.

This clonotype was observed a single time. This rearrangement joins TRBV2 to TRBJ1-2; tentatively, D is TRBD1 (5 bases). The V gene lost 1 base and the J gene lost 5 bases, with 17 bases spanning the gap. The CDR3 length is 16 residues. The V gene's germline CDR1 is SNHLY and CDR2 FYNNEI. The CDR3 nucleotides are TGTGCCAGCAGTGAAGTGGGGCAGGGCGGTGGGTATGGCTACACCTTC. It encodes CASSEVGQGGGYGYTF.

This chain joins TRBV5-1 and TRBJ1-4; D is perhaps TRBD1 (6 bases). V was trimmed by 4 bases and J by 7 bases, leaving 14 bases between them. The CDR3 totals 14 residues. Germline V gene sequence: CDR1 SGHRS, CDR2 YFSETQ. In DNA form, the CDR3 reads TGCGCCAGCAGCCTCGGACAGAAAGGTGAAAAACTGTTTTTT. Protein: CASSLGQKGEKLFF.

V is TRBV20-1 and J is TRBJ2-3, with TRBD2 matching 7 bases. Germline-derived CDR1 and CDR2 are DFQATT and SNEGSKA (reference sequence). V dropped 3 bases and J dropped 3; count of bases not matched to a gene: 6. There are 14 residues in the CDR3. The CDR3 nucleotides are TGCAGTGCTAGGTTTGCGGGGGATACAGATACGCAGTATTTT. It yields the protein CSARFAGDTDTQYF.

The CDR3: CASGPPGLAGFEQFF. CDR3 in DNA: TGTGCTAGTGGTCCCCCGGGACTAGCGGGATTTGAGCAGTTCTTC. The chain combines TRBV12-5 with TRBJ2-1; 13 bases fit TRBD2. Germline CDR1 and CDR2: LGHNT and FRNRAP. CDR3 length equals 15 residues. V dropped 5 bases and J dropped 9; count of bases not matched to a gene: 7.

This rearrangement joins TRBV27 to TRBJ1-2, with a possible D match to TRBD1 (5 bases). Germline assignment: CDR1 MNHEY and CDR2 SMNVEV (reference sequence). CDR3 length: 15 amino acids. The V end was cut by 7 bases, the J end by 5 bases, with 20 bases between. CDR3 region: CASTSQVDYRYGYTF. Written as DNA, the CDR3 is TGTGCCAGCACCTCACAGGTTGATTATCGGTATGGCTACACCTTC.

The V and J genes are TRBV6-5 and TRBJ2-3; a possible D gene is TRBD2 (5 bases). Per the germline V gene, CDR1 is MNHEY and CDR2 is SVGAGI. The CDR3 is made up of 14 amino acids. V was trimmed by 6 bases and J by 4 bases, leaving 14 bases between them. The CDR3 here is CASRAAAGSDTQYF. The CDR3 region has the DNA TGTGCCAGCAGGGCGGCGGCGGGTTCAGATACGCAGTATTTT.

V gene TRBV9 combines with J gene TRBJ1-6; 8 bases are shared with TRBD1. The CDR3 length is 13 residues. Germline CDR1 reads SGDLS; CDR2 reads YYNGEE. J was trimmed by 10 bases and V by 0 bases; bases with no gene match: 0. The CDR3 region is CASSVGDRSPLHF. The CDR3, as DNA: TGTGCCAGCAGCGTAGGGGACAGGTCACCCCTCCACTTT.

This chain joins TRBV15 and TRBJ2-3; D is unclear. V lost 0 bases, J lost 3 bases, and 4 bases lay in between. CDR1 is LNHNV and CDR2 is YYDKDF in the germline V gene (reference sequence). The CDR3 extends over 13 amino acids. In DNA, the CDR3 is TGTGCCACCAGCAGAGATCTGACAGATACGCAGTATTTT. Amino acid sequence: CATSRDLTDTQYF.

This clonotype was seen a few times. The chain carries TRBV28 and TRBJ2-3, with 9 bases fitting TRBD2. The CDR3 is 16 amino acids. Per germline, CDR1 MDHEN and CDR2 SYDVKM. The V segment lost 8 bases and the J segment 1 base; nucleotides outside the gene matches: 10. The CDR3 protein is CASPPREGPGTDTQYF. In DNA form, the CDR3 reads TGTGCCAGCCCCCCGCGGGAGGGCCCGGGCACAGATACGCAGTATTTT.

J is TRBJ2-1 and V is TRBV20-1, with a weak D call TRBD2 (5 bases). Trimming stripped 4 bases from V and 5 bases from J, with 18 bases between. Germline-derived CDR1 and CDR2 are DFQATT and SNEGSKA (reference sequence). The CDR3 has 15 amino acids. The CDR3 is CSATQPGPRDNEQFF. The CDR3 region has the DNA TGCAGTGCTACCCAGCCCGGACCGAGGGACAATGAGCAGTTCTTC.

This chain connects TRBV7-9 to TRBJ2-5; either TRBD1 or TRBD2 may fit D (5 bases each). The germline V and J ends were trimmed by 5 bases and 5 bases, with 18 bases remaining between them. The CDR3 is 15 amino acids. Per the germline V gene, CDR1 is SEHNR and CDR2 is FQNEAQ (reference sequence). The CDR3 region has the DNA TGTGCCAGCAGCGGATATCAGGGAGTTGGGGAGACCCAGTACTTC. Residues: CASSGYQGVGETQYF.

This clonotype was detected a few times. This chain joins TRBV25-1 and TRBJ2-5, with D maybe TRBD2 (5 bases). There are 11 residues in the CDR3. CDR1 is MGHDK and CDR2 is SYGVNS in the germline V gene. V lost 6 bases and J lost 11, with 13 bases in between. CDR3 sequence: CASRRAQQQYF. The CDR3, as DNA: TGTGCCAGCAGGAGGGCGCAGCAGCAGTACTTC.

The V gene is TRBV7-8, the J gene TRBJ2-7; the D gene is possibly TRBD1 (5 bases). Germline V gene lookup returns CDR1 SGHVS and CDR2 FQNEAQ. V dropped 3 bases and J dropped 2 bases, with 14 bases sitting between them. The CDR3 sequence is 15 residues long. CDR3 amino acids: CASSLDARATYEQYF. The CDR3 DNA reads as TGTGCCAGCAGCTTGGATGCCAGGGCTACCTACGAGCAGTACTTC.

This rearrangement joins TRBV25-1 to TRBJ1-1, with TRBD1 matching 8 bases. Germline CDR1 and CDR2: MGHDK and SYGVNS. The trim removed 4 bases at V and 3 bases at J, leaving 7 bases unmatched. This CDR3 is 15 amino acids long. CDR3 in amino acids: CASSGRRGHDTEAFF. The DNA of the CDR3 is TGTGCCAGCAGTGGACGCAGGGGGCACGACACTGAAGCTTTCTTT.

The gene calls are TRBV20-1 and TRBJ1-1, with a tentative D call TRBD1 (6 bases). CDR3 length: 12 residues. Germline CDR1 DFQATT, CDR2 SNEGSKA (reference sequence). The V and J ends lost 6 bases and 3 bases respectively, with 11 bases between them. The CDR3 reads CSALKGDTEAFF. CDR3 DNA: TGCAGTGCGTTAAAGGGGGACACTGAAGCTTTCTTT.

This chain links TRBV7-2 with TRBJ2-7, with 9 bases identical to TRBD2. The J call may be incorrect, as the DNA end agrees better with TRBJ2-5. The germline gives CDR1 SGHTA, CDR2 FQGNSA. The CDR3 totals 19 residues. CDR3 in DNA: TGTGCCAGCAGCTTAGCCCCTAGCGGGGCTTCCGCCTTCAGGGAGACCCAGTACTTC. Residues: CASSLAPSGASAFRETQYF.

The chain has TRBV20-1 and TRBJ2-5; 8 bases are shared with TRBD1. The DNA end favors TRBJ2-7, so the J call may be wrong. Germline CDR1 reads DFQATT; CDR2 reads SNEGSKA (reference sequence). The CDR3 length is 14 residues. CDR3 sequence: CSATEDRVGYEQYF. The DNA of the CDR3 is TGCAGTGCCACGGAGGACAGGGTGGGTTACGAGCAGTACTTC.

This clonotype came up a few times. This chain joins TRBV28 and TRBJ2-1; D is ambiguous. The CDR3 is 13 residues long. The V and J ends lost 6 bases and 8 bases respectively, with 14 bases between them. The germline gives CDR1 MDHEN, CDR2 SYDVKM. The chain's CDR3 is CASSPIRAHEQFF. The CDR3 DNA follows: TGTGCCAGCAGCCCCATACGCGCACATGAGCAGTTCTTC.

On this clonotype itself: The junction differs from germline at one of its ends, possibly a read error. The chain combines TRBV16 with TRBJ2-1; perhaps TRBD2 as D (6 bases). Germline CDR1 KGHSY, CDR2 FQNENV. The CDR3 has 10 residues. The CDR3 sequence is CVSGGEEQFF. The CDR3 nucleotides read TGTGTCAGCGGAGGGGAGGAGCAGTTCTTC.

V is TRBV21-1 and J is TRBJ2-3; the table's D call of TRBD1 was not tested on the DNA. TRBV21-1 is an annotated pseudogene. CDR3 size: 20 residues. CDR3 coding DNA: TGTGCCAGCAGCACACAAGACAGGCAACCACGCCGTTCTAGCACAGATACGCAGTATTTT. Its translation: CASSTQDRQPRRSSTDTQYF.

The chain links TRBV5-1 to TRBJ2-7, with a tentative D call TRBD1 (6 bases). This CDR3 has 16 amino acids. V dropped 0 bases and J dropped 6 bases, with 19 bases sitting between them. Germline V gene sequence: CDR1 SGHRS, CDR2 YFSETQ. The CDR3: CASSLGDGDKGREQYF. The CDR3 bases are TGCGCCAGCAGCTTGGGGGACGGGGACAAAGGGCGCGAGCAGTACTTC.

V gene TRBV29-1 combines with J gene TRBJ2-7, with TRBD2 as a possible D gene (7 bases). The germline V gene has CDR1 SQVTM and CDR2 ANQGSEA. There are 14 residues in the CDR3. The ends were cut back, 6 bases at V and 2 bases at J, with 17 bases in the middle. CDR3 nucleotide sequence: TGCAGCGTGGGGGGCGCTAGCGGAACCTACGAGCAGTACTTC. Amino acid sequence: CSVGGASGTYEQYF.

This clonotype has only a few counts. The chain employs TRBV7-2 and TRBJ2-1; no firm D call. The germline V gene encodes CDR1 SGHTA and CDR2 FQGNSA. The V gene lost 5 bases and the J gene lost 0 bases, with 14 bases spanning the gap. The CDR3 has 16 residues. The CDR3 DNA reads as TGTGCCAGCAGCCGAGACTCTCCCCCCTCCTACAATGAGCAGTTCTTC. Encoded protein: CASSRDSPPSYNEQFF. Together with reference TRBV7-2 and TRBJ2-1, the CDR3 gives the full variable domain: GAGVSQSPSNKVTEKGKDVELRCDPISGHTALYWYRQSLGQGLEFLIYFQGNSAPDKSGLPSDRFSAERTGGSVSTLTIQRTQQEDSAVYLCASSRDSPPSYNEQFFGPGTRLTVL.